Sequencing of this T cell receptor beta chain was carried out in a study of T-cell memory formation after mild COVID-19. TCRdb fed the 5' RACE reads into MiXCR, producing one record per CDR3 protein. In the table there are 250,000 to 350,000 distinct CDR3 sequences, 15% to 20% of which are singletons. Germline V lookup: CDR1 LGHNA, CDR2 YSLEER. CDR3 size: 17 residues. J lost 5 bases, V lost 1 base, and 13 bases had no gene match. The clonotype was recovered from a man between 18 and 35 years old who had mild COVID-19 (a few samples of this study predate the infection). Cell type and time point are not known. The chain combines TRBV4-3 with TRBJ1-2; TRBD1 aligns across 7 bases. Sequences were obtained from PBMCs or a T cell subset sorted from them (not recorded which). The CDR3 loop is CASSQGPRGGLWYGYTF. CDR3 coding DNA: TGCGCCAGCAGCCAAGGGCCCCGAGGGGGCTTGTGGTATGGCTACACCTTC.